This TCR beta chain was sequenced for a study of blood T cell repertoires in COVID-19. The ends lost 6 bases at V and 5 bases at J; junction bases unmatched: 11. Germline V gene sequence: CDR1 MNHEY, CDR2 SVGEGT. CDR3 length: 16 amino acids. The assay was immunoSEQ multiplex PCR, and TCRdb's table has in-frame clones only and misses some. The table has 200,000 or so clones, 60% to 80% seen once. The specimen was peripheral blood. The V and J genes are TRBV6-2 or TRBV6-3 and TRBJ2-7; 12 bases map to TRBD2. The sequence came from a man aged 55 to 70 with active or convalescent COVID-19. CDR3 sequence: CASSSRLAGAVNEQYF. CDR3 in DNA: TGTGCCAGCAGCTCACGACTAGCGGGAGCGGTAAACGAGCAGTACTTC.